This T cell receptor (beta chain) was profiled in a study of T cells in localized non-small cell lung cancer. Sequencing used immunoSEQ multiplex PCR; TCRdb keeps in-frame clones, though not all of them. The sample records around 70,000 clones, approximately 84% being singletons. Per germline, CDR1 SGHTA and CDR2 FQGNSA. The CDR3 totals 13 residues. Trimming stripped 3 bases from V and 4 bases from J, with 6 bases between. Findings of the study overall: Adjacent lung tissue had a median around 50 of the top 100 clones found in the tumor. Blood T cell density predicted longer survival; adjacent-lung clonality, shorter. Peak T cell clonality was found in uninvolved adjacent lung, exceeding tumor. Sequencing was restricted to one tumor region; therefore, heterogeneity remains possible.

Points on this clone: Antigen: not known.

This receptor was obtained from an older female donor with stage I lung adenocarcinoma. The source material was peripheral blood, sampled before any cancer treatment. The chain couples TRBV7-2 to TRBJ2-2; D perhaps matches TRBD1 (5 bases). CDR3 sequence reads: CASSFQGTGELFF. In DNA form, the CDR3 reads TGTGCCAGCAGCTTCCAGGGCACCGGGGAGCTGTTTTTT.